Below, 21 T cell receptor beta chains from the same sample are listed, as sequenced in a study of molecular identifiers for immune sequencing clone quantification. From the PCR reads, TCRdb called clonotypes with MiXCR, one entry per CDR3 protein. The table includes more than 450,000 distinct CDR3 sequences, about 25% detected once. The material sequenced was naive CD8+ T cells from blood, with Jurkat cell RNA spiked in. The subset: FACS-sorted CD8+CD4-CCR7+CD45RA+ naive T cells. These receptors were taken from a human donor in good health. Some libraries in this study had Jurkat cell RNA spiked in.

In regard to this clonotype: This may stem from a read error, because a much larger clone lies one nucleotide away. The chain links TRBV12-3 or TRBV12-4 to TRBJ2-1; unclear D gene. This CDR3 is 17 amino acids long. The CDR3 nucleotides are TGTGCCAGCACAGACTCCCCTCCAGCGAGCTCCAACAATGAGCAGTTCTTC. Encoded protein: CASTDSPPASSNNEQFF.

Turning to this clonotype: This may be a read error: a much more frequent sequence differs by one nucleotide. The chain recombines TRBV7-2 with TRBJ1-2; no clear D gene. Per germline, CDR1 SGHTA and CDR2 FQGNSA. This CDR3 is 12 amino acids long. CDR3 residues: CASSLWNYGYPF. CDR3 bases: TGTGCCAGCAGCTTATGGAACTATGGCTACCCCTTC.

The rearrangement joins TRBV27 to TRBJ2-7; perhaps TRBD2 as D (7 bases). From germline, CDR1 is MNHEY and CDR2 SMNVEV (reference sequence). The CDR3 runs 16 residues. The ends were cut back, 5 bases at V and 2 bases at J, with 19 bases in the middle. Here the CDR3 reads CASSPSWGEGAYEQYF. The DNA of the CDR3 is TGTGCCAGCAGTCCATCCTGGGGGGAGGGGGCCTACGAGCAGTACTTC.

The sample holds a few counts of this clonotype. The CDR3 nucleotides are TGTGCCAGCAGTGGCAGGGGTGTGTATCATCAGCCCCAGCATTTT. This sequence encodes CASSGRGVYHQPQHF. This chain links TRBV28 with TRBJ1-5, with a tentative D call TRBD1 (6 bases). This CDR3 is 15 amino acids long. The V end was cut by 5 bases, the J end by 5 bases, with 16 bases between. Germline V lookup: CDR1 MDHEN, CDR2 SYDVKM.

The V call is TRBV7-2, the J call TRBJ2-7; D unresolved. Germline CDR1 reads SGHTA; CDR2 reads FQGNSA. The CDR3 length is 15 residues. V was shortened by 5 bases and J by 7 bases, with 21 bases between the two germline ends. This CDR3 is CASSPRPGGRREQYF. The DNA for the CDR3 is TGTGCCAGCAGCCCCCGGCCGGGTGGCCGTAGGGAGCAGTACTTC.

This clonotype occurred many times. The CDR3 DNA reads as TGTGCCAGCAGTCGAATAGCGCGGCGAACTTTCACAGATACGCAGTATTTT. Protein sequence: CASSRIARRTFTDTQYF. This rearrangement joins TRBV7-6 to TRBJ2-3, with a possible D match to TRBD2 (5 bases). Germline values: CDR1 SGHVS, CDR2 FNYEAQ. This CDR3 comprises 17 residues. The germline V and J ends were trimmed by 6 bases and 2 bases, with 21 bases remaining between them.

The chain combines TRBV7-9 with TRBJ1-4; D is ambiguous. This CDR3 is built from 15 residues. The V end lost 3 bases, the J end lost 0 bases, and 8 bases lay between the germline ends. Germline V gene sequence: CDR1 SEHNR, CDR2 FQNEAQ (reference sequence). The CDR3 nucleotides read TGTGCCAGCAGCTTCGGAGTAGCAACTAATGAAAAACTGTTTTTT. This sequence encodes CASSFGVATNEKLFF.

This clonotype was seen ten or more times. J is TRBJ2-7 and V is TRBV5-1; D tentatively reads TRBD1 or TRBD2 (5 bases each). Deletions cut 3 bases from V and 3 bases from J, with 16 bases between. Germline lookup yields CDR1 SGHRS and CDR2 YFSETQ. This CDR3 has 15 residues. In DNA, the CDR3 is TGCGCCAGCAGCTGGGGACGTTCCCAAAACTACGAGCAGTACTTC. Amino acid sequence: CASSWGRSQNYEQYF. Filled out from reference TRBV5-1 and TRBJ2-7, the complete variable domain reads KAGVTQTPRYLIKTRGQQVTLSCSPISGHRSVSWYQQTPGQGLQFLFEYFSETQRNKGNFPGRFSGRQFSNSRSEMNVSTLELGDSALYLCASSWGRSQNYEQYFGPGTRLTVT.

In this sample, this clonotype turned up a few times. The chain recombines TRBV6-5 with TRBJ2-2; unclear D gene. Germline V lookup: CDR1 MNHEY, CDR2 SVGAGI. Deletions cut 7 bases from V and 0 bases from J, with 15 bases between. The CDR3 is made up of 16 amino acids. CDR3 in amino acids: CASKPGLSANTGELFF. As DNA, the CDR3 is TGTGCCAGCAAGCCGGGTCTGTCCGCGAACACCGGGGAGCTGTTTTTT.

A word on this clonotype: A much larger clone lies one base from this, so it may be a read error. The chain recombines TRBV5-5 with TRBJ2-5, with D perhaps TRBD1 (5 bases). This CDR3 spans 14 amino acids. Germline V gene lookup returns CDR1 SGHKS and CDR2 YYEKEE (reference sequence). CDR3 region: CASSGPTDQEAQYF. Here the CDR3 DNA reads TGTGCCAGCAGCGGCCCGACAGACCAAGAGGCCCAGTACTTC.

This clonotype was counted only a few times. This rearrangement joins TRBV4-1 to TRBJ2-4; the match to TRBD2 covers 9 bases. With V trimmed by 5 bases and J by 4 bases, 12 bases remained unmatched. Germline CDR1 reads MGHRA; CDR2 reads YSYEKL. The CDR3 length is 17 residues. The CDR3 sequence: CASSRGISGREKNIQYF. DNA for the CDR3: TGCGCCAGCAGCAGGGGGATTAGCGGGAGAGAAAAAAACATTCAGTACTTC.

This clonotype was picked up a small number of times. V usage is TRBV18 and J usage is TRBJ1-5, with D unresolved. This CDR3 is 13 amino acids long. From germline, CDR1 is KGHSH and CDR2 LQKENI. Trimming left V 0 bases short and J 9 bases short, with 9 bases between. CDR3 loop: CASSPPTNGPQHF. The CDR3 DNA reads TGTGCCAGCTCACCACCGACGAATGGGCCCCAGCATTTT. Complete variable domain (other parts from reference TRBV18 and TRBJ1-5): NAGVMQNPRHLVRRRGQEARLRCSPMKGHSHVYWYRQLPEEGLKFMVYLQKENIIDESGMPKERFSAEFPKEGPSILRIQQVVRGDSAAYFCASSPPTNGPQHFGDGTRLSIL.

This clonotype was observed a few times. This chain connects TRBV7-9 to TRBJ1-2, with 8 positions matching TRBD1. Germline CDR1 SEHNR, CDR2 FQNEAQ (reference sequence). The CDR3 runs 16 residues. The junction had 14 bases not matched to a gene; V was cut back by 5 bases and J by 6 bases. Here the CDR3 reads CASSPPTGVGGHGYTF. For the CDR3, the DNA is TGTGCCAGCAGCCCTCCGACAGGGGTGGGGGGACATGGCTACACCTTC.

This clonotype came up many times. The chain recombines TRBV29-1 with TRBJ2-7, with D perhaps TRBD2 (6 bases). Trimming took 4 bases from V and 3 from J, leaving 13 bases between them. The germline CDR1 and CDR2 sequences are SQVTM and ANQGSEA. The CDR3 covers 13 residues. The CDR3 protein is CSVGTGTYYEQYF. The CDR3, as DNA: TGCAGCGTTGGAACGGGGACTTACTACGAGCAGTACTTC.

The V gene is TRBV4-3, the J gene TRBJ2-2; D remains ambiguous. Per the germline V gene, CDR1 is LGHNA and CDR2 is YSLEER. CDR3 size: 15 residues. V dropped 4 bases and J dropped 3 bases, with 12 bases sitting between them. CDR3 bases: TGCGCCAGCAGCCCCGGGTTCCCTTACACCGGGGAGCTGTTTTTT. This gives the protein CASSPGFPYTGELFF.

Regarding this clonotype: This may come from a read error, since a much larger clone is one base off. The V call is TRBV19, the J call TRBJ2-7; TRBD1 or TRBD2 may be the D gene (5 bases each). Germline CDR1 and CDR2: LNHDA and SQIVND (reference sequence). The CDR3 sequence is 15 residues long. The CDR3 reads CASSPGQGNSYERYF. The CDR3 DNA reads TGTGCCAGTAGCCCGGGGCAAGGGAACTCCTACGAGCGGTACTTC.

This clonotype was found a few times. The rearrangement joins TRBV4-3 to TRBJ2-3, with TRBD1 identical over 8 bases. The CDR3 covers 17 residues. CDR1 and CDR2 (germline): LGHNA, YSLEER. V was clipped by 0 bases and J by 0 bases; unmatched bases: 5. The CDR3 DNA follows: TGCGCCAGCAGCCAAGATAGACAGGGGACAAGCACAGATACGCAGTATTTT. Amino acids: CASSQDRQGTSTDTQYF.

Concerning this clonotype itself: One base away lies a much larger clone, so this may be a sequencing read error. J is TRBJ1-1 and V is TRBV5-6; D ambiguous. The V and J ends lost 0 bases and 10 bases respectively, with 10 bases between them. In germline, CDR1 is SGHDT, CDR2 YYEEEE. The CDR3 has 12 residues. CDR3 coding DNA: TGTGCCAGCAGCTTGGTCGAATTTGGAGCTTTCTTT. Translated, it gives CASSLVEFGAFF. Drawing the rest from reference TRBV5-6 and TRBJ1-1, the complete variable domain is DAGVTQSPTHLIKTRGQQVTLRCSPKSGHDTVSWYQQALGQGPQFIFQYYEEEERQRGNFPDRFSGHQFPNYSSELNVNALLLGDSALYLCASSLVEFGAFFGQGTRLTVV.

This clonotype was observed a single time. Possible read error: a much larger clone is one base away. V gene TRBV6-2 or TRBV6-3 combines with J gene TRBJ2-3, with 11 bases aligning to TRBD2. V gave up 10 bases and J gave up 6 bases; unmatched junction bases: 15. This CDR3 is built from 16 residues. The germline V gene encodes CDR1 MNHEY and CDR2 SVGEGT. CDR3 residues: CANNVLLAGGADTQYF. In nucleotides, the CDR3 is TGTGCCAACAACGTCCTCCTAGCGGGGGGCGCGGATACGCAGTATTTT.

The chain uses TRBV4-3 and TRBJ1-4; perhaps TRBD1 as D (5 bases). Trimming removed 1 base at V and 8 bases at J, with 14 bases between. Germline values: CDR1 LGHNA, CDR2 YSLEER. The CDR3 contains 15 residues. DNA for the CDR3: TGCGCCAGCAGCCAAGGGACGGGGGTAGTCGAAAAACTGTTTTTT. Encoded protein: CASSQGTGVVEKLFF.

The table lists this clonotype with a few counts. In DNA form, the CDR3 reads TGTGCCAGCAGCCCTCCCCACGACAGTCACAATCAGCCCCAGCATTTT. Protein product: CASSPPHDSHNQPQHF. J is TRBJ1-5 and V is TRBV3-1; TRBD1 is a possible D gene (5 bases). Germline V CDR1 and CDR2: LGHDT, YNNKEL (reference sequence). The CDR3 is 16 amino acids. Trimming stripped 4 bases from V and 3 bases from J, with 16 bases between.